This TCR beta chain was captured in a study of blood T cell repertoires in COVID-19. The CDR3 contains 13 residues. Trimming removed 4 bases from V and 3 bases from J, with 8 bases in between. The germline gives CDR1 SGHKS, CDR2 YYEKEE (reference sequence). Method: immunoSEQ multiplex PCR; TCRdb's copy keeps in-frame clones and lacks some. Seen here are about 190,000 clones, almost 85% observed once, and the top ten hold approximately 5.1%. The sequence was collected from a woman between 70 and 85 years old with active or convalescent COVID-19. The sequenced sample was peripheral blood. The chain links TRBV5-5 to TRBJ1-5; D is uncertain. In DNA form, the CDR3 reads TGTGCCAGCAGCCCCAATTCCAATCAGCCCCAGCATTTT. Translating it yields CASSPNSNQPQHF. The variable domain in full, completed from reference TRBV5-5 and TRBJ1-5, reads DAGVTQSPTHLIKTRGQQVTLRCSPISGHKSVSWYQQVLGQGPQFIFQYYEKEERGRGNFPDRFSARQFPNYSSELNVNALLLGDSALYLCASSPNSNQPQHFGDGTRLSIL.